These 12 T cell receptor beta chains were all obtained from the same sample, sequenced in a study of cytomegalovirus exposure and HLA in healthy donors. PCR amplification relied on 60 Vbeta primers (plus 13 Jbeta primers). Produced via immunoSEQ multiplex PCR; TCRdb's table is partial and in-frame only. There are about 110,000 clones in the sample; 75% occur only once, and 2.5% to 3% lies in the top ten. The specimen sequenced was PBMCs. The receptor set was obtained from a male donor in good health and CMV-seropositive.

There are a few counts of this clone. The chain joins TRBV4-1 to TRBJ2-7; 10 bases align to TRBD1. The V segment lost 8 bases and the J segment 3 bases; nucleotides outside the gene matches: 7. This CDR3 comprises 14 residues. Germline lookup yields CDR1 MGHRA and CDR2 YSYEKL. The DNA for the CDR3 is TGCGCCAGCGCGAGGGGACAGGGGAGCTACGAGCAGTACTTC. Translating gives CASARGQGSYEQYF.

This clone appeared once. V usage is TRBV7-3 and J usage is TRBJ2-6; 8 nucleotides agree with TRBD1. The germline CDR1 and CDR2 sequences are SGHTA and FQGTGA. J lost 3 bases, V lost 2 bases, and 6 bases had no gene match. This CDR3 has 17 residues. CDR3 nucleotide sequence: TGTGCCAGCAGCTTATCACAGGGGGAATTTGGGGCCAACGTCCTGACTTTC. This gives the protein CASSLSQGEFGANVLTF.

CDR3 nucleotides: TGTGCCAGCAGTTTAGGGAGCGGGGGGACTGAAGCTTTCTTT. Translation gives CASSLGSGGTEAFF. The chain couples TRBV27 to TRBJ1-1, with D possibly being TRBD1 (5 bases). V was clipped by 2 bases and J by 5 bases, with 12 bases between them. The germline CDR1 and CDR2 sequences are MNHEY and SMNVEV (reference sequence). This CDR3 region has 14 residues.

Note on this clone: Other DNA sequences in this sample translate to the same CDR3. This chain uses TRBV7-2 with TRBJ1-5; 9 nucleotides line up with TRBD1. Losses at the gene ends were 5 bases for V and 4 bases for J; bases not matched to a gene: 0. CDR1 SGHTA and CDR2 FQGNSA come from the germline V gene. The length of the CDR3 is 13 residues. CDR3 bases: TGTGCCAGCAGCGGGACAGGGAATCAGCCCCAGCATTTT. Its translation is CASSGTGNQPQHF.

Of note for this clone: This sample includes further DNA sequences coding for the same CDR3. This chain connects TRBV6-5 to TRBJ2-5; TRBD2 might be the D (5 bases). V was cut by 5 bases and J by 6 bases, with 13 bases left in between. Germline V gives CDR1 MNHEY, CDR2 SVGAGI. The CDR3 consists of 13 residues. This CDR3 reads CASSAGGWQTQYF. The CDR3 DNA reads TGTGCCAGCAGTGCAGGAGGATGGCAGACCCAGTACTTC.

The V gene is TRBV5-1, the J gene TRBJ1-6; 8 bases are a match to TRBD1. CDR3 size: 15 residues. Looked up from germline, CDR1 is SGHRS and CDR2 is YFSETQ. The J segment lost 7 bases and the V segment lost 4 bases, leaving 7 bases of the junction unmatched. CDR3 in DNA: TGCGCCAGCAGCCCGCAGGGGGCAGACAATTCACCCCTCCACTTT. Translated, it gives CASSPQGADNSPLHF.

This clone turned up a few times. CDR3 sequence reads: CASRDTLGNTEAFF. The CDR3 DNA sequence: TGTGCCAGCAGGGACACCTTAGGGAACACTGAAGCTTTCTTT. This rearrangement joins TRBV2 to TRBJ1-1; possible D gene TRBD1, 5 bases. V lost 6 bases and J lost 1, with 12 bases in between. The CDR3 consists of 14 residues. Germline V CDR1 and CDR2: SNHLY, FYNNEI. Complete variable domain (other parts from reference TRBV2 and TRBJ1-1): EPEVTQTPSHQVTQMGQEVILRCVPISNHLYFYWYRQILGQKVEFLVSFYNNEISEKSEIFDDQFSVERPDGSNFTLKIRSTKLEDSAMYFCASRDTLGNTEAFFGQGTRLTVV.

The chain's CDR3 is CASTKRTGPGDEQYF. The CDR3 nucleotides are TGTGCCAGCACCAAGCGGACAGGGCCCGGCGACGAGCAGTACTTC. This chain connects TRBV6-6 to TRBJ2-7; 8 bases line up with TRBD1. The ends lost 7 bases at V and 5 bases at J; junction bases unmatched: 13. This CDR3 region has 15 residues. CDR1 and CDR2 from the germline V gene are MNHNY and SVGAGI (reference sequence).

The chain is built from TRBV5-1 and TRBJ1-3; 10 positions agree with TRBD1. CDR1 is SGHRS and CDR2 is YFSETQ in the germline V gene. CDR3 size: 15 residues. V shed 5 bases, J shed 4 bases, and the junction held 6 bases outside the gene matches. CDR3 amino acids: CASRRQGASGNTIYF. In DNA form, the CDR3 reads TGCGCCAGCAGAAGACAGGGGGCGTCGGGAAACACCATATATTTT.

The chain couples TRBV29-1 to TRBJ2-7; the D gene is possibly TRBD1 (5 bases). Germline CDR1 SQVTM, CDR2 ANQGSEA. The CDR3 contains 13 residues. V was shortened by 4 bases and J by 8 bases, with 18 bases between the two germline ends. CDR3 sequence: CSVGHSTGDQQYF. As DNA, the CDR3 is TGCAGCGTTGGTCATAGTACAGGCGACCAGCAGTACTTC.

The rearrangement links TRBV4-3 to TRBJ2-1; 12 bases fit TRBD2. After removal of 1 base from V and 4 bases from J, the junction contained 2 bases not matched to a gene. The CDR3 runs 16 residues. Germline CDR1 LGHNA, CDR2 YSLEER. The CDR3 DNA follows: TGCGCCAGCAGCCAAGGTACTAGCGGGGGGTACAATGAGCAGTTCTTC. Translated, it gives CASSQGTSGGYNEQFF.

V and J are TRBV28 and TRBJ2-7, with 10 bases that match TRBD1. The V gene end was trimmed by 6 bases and the J gene end by 7 bases; junction bases not matched to a gene: 12. This CDR3 comprises 15 residues. CDR1 and CDR2 (germline): MDHEN, SYDVKM. The CDR3 coding sequence is TGTGCCAGCAGCCGGCCCAGACAGGGGGCGAGAGAGCAGTACTTC. Amino acid sequence: CASSRPRQGAREQYF.